This TCR beta chain was identified during a study of blood T cell repertoires in COVID-19. Study-level information: T cells, B-cell-depleted T cells, or PBMCs provided the cDNA or gDNA that served as material.

In its sample, this clone was seen once. Assay: immunoSEQ multiplex PCR; the TCRdb copy retains only in-frame clones and omits some. Counted here are roughly 250,000 clones, approximately 83% occurring once; the ten biggest clones make up under 2.5%. All enrollees were roughly 18 to 90 years old and from roughly 22 US areas. Recovery among Cohort 3 donors was established by two negative PCRs, clearance, or symptom resolution. The sequencing sample was made of PBMCs or T cells enriched from blood (not recorded which). The receptor's source is a woman aged 45-60 years who had recovered from COVID-19.

The CDR3 DNA reads as TGTGCCAGCACGGCGGGTACCTACGAGCAGTACTTC. It codes for CASTAGTYEQYF. The gene calls are TRBV28 and TRBJ2-7, with D maybe TRBD2 (5 bases). Deletions cut 7 bases from V and 2 bases from J, with 9 bases between. This CDR3 has 12 residues. CDR1 is MDHEN and CDR2 is SYDVKM in the germline V gene.